The clone carrying this T cell receptor (beta chain) appeared once. V trimming: 4 bases; J trimming: 4 bases; junction bases outside the gene matches: 8. This CDR3 comprises 15 residues. Germline lookup yields CDR1 SGDLS and CDR2 YYNGEE. The sample comes from a study of blood T cell repertoires in COVID-19. For the study at large: In each case, the material was cDNA or gDNA derived from T cells, B-cell-depleted T cells, or PBMCs.

Produced via immunoSEQ multiplex PCR; TCRdb's table is partial and in-frame only. The sample lists approximately 240,000 clones, around 85% seen once, with approximately 1.4% in the top ten. Everyone who took part was roughly 18 to 90 years old, and they came from about two dozen US areas. Categorization into cohorts depended on clinical history that participants reported. The sequenced material came from PBMCs or T cells enriched from blood (not recorded which). The chain recombines TRBV9 with TRBJ2-5, with 9 bases lining up with TRBD1. This sequence originates from a woman in her 40s with acute COVID-19. CDR3 sequence: CASSLTGGMGETQYF. The DNA of the CDR3 is TGTGCCAGCAGCTTGACAGGGGGAATGGGAGAGACCCAGTACTTC.